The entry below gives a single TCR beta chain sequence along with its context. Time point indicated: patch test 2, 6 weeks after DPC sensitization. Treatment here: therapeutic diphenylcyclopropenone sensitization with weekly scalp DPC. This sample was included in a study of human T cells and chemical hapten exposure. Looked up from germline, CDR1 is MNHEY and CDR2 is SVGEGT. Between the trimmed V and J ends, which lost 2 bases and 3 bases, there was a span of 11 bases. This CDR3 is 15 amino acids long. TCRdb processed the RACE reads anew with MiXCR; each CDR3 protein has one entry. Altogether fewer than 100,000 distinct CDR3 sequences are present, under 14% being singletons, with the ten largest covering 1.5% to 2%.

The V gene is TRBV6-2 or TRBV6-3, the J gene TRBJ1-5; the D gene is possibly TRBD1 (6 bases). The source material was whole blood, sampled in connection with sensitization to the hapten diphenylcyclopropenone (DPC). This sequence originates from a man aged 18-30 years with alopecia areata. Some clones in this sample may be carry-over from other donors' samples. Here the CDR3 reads CASSYVGGPNQPQHF. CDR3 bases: TGTGCCAGCAGTTACGTCGGGGGCCCCAATCAGCCCCAGCATTTT.